This entry features one T cell receptor beta chain sequence. No antigen is known for it. Per germline, CDR1 MNHNS and CDR2 SASEGT. The CDR3 has 15 amino acids. V was clipped by 2 bases and J by 4 bases; unmatched bases: 7. Template switching with 5'RACE generated the TCR cDNA and added a universal primer site and UMIs. TCRdb passed the 5' RACE reads through MiXCR, listing each CDR3 protein once. The sample shows some 400,000 distinct CDR3 sequences, approximately 19% of them seen only once. These data belong to a study of T cells after yellow fever vaccination. Study at large: In the case of low-cell-number fractions, SMART-Seq v4 Ultra Low Input was used for preparation. Study findings and constraints: When the response was secondary, it was weaker but reached its peak faster, day 5 versus 15. A small proportion of clonotypes was detected in both the CD4 and CD8 compartments.

The gene calls are TRBV6-1 and TRBJ1-2; 7 bases map to TRBD1. Sequenced material: PBMCs, taken before the yellow fever booster vaccination. The source is a man between 18 and 35 years old who received the YFV17D yellow fever vaccine. The CDR3 DNA reads as TGTGCCAGCAGTGAAAGTGAAGGGGGCGGCTATGGCTACACCTTC. Translated, it gives CASSESEGGGYGYTF.